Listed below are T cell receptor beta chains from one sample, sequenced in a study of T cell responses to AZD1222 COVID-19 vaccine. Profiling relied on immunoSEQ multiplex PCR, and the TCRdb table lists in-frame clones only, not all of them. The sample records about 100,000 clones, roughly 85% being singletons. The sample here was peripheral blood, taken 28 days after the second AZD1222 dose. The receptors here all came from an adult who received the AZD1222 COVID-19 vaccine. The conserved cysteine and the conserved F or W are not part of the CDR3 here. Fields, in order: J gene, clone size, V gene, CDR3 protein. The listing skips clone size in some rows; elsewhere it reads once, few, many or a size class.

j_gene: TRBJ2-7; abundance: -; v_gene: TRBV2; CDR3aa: ASIIRDRDYEQY
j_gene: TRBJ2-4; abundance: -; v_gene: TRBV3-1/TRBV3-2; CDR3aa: ASSQGPRGTLAKNIQY
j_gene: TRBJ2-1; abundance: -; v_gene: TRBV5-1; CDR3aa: ASSPPGTNEQF
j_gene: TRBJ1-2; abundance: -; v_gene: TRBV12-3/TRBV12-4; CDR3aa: ASSPTGPYGYT
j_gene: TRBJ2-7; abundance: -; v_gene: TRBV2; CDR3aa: ASTQSGGASYEQY
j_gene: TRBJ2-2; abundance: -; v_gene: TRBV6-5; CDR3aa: ASSSQGGNTGELF
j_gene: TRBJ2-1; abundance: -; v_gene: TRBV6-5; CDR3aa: ASSYGGPNEQF
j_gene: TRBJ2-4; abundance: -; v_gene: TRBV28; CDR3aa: ASSTAGVAKNIQY
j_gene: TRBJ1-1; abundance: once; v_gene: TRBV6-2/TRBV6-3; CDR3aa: ASSKSLQATEAF
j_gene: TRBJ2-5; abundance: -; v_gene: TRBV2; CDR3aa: ASSEAPRGQETQY
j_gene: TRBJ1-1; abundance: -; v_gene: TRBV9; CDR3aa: ASSVATRGSKGTEAF
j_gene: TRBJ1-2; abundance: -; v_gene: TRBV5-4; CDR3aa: ASSLDGRYGYT
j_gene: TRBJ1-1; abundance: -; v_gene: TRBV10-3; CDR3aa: AISAGGLNTEAF
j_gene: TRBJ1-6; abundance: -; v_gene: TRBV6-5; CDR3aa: ASSSGGSGDSPLH
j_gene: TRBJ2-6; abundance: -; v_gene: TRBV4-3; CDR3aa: ASSQTPGSGANVLT
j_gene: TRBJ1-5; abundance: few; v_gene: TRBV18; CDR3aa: ASSPGSGNQPQH
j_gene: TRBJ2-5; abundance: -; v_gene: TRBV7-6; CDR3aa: ASSEREGLLRETQY
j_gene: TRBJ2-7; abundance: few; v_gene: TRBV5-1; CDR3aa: ASRDGSFGDEQY
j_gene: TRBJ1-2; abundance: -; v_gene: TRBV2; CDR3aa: ASSTGQGAYYGYT
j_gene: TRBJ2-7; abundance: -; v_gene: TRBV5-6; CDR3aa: ASSLRQGTYEQY
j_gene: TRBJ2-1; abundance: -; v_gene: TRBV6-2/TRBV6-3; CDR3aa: ASSQDNLWDEQF
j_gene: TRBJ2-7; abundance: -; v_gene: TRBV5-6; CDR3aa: ASSLGQGSYEQY
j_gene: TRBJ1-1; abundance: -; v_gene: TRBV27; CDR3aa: ASSPRDSNTEAF
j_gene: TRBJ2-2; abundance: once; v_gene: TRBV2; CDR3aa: ASSVAREKAGELF
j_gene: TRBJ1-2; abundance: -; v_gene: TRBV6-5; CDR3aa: ASSYSYPGDYGYT
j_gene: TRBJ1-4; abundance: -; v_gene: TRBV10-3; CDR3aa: AIREGLAGEKLF
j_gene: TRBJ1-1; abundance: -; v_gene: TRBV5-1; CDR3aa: ASIDRRTGNTEAF
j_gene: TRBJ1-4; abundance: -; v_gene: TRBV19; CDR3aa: ASSNPWGAGANEKLF
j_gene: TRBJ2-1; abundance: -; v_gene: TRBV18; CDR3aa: ASSPLLAGGYNEQF
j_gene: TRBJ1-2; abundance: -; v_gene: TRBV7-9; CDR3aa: ASSLIGPYGYT
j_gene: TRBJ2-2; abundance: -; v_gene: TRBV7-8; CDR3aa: ASIRLGVGNTGELF
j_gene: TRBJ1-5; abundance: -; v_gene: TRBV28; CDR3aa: ASSQRTGSNQPQH
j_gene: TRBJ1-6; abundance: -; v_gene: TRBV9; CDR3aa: ASSAGSGGTPLH
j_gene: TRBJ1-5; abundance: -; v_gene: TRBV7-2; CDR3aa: ASSSDRAQPQH
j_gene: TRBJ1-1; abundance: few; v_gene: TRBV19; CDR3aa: ASSMKGDTEAF
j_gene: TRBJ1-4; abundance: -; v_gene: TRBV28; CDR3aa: ASKEWTGYEKLF
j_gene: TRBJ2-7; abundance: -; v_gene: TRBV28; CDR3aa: ASSLSGPYEQY
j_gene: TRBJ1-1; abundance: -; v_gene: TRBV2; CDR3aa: ASRVGQLNTEAF
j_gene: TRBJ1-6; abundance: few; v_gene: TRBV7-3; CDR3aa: ASSLSPVRGIGSPLH
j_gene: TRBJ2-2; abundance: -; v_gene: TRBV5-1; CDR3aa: ASSWTGKDTGELF
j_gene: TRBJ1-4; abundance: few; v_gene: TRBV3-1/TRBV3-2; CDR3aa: ASSQQTVVGNEKLF
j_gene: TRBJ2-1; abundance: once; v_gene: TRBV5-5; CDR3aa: ASSDWTRTGVNEQF
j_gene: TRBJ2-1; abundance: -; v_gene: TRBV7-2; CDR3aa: ASSRGEYNEQF
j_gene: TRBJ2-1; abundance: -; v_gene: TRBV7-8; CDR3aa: ASSLAIKGGGDNEQF
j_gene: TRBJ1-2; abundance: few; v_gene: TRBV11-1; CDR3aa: ASSSTNYGYT
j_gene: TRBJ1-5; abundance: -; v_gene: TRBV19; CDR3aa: ASSKLGGSNQPQH
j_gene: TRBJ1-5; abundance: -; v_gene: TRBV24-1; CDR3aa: ATSALRGQPQH
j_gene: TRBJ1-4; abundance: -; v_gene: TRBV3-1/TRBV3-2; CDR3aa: ASSQAGTGINEKLF
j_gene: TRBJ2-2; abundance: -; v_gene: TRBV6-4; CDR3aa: ASTQGGATGELF
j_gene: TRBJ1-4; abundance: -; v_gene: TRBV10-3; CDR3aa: AISEGPGHSTNEKLF
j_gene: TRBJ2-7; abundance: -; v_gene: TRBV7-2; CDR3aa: ASSLTRAYEQY
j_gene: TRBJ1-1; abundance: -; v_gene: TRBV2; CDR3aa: ASRGEGDEAF
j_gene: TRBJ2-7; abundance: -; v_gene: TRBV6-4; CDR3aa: ASSDSLASGENYEQY
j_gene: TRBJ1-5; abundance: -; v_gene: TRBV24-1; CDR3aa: ATSGQGIDQPQH
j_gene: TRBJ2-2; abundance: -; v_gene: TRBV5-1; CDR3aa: ASSSDSPNTGELF
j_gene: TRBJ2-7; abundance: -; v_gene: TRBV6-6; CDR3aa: ASSSHTAYEQY
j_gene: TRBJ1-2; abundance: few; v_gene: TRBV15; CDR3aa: ATSRDRDRPFYGYT
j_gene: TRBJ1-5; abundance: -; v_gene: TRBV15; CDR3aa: ATSRGGSNQPQH
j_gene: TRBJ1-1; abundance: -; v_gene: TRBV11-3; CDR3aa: ASSLNSGGDTEAF
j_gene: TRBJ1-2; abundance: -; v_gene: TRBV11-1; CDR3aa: ASSGAGGYGYT